What follows are 26 T cell receptor beta chains derived from one specimen sequenced in a study of cytomegalovirus exposure and HLA in healthy donors (dated by TCRdb to 2016 to 2017). The library was generated by the immunoSEQ multiplex PCR assay. The table was pulled from immuneACCESS by TCRdb, which kept in-frame rearrangements only. Such tables lose some clones; where checked, under half of the loss comes from unresolved V genes, and the rest has no known cause. The sample contains roughly 330,000 clones, about nine tenths of them found a single time. The ten largest make up approximately 1% of the sample. Material: PBMCs. Every receptor here comes from a woman aged 25 to 39 in good health and CMV-seropositive.

The chain links TRBV5-1 to TRBJ1-1, with 8 bases identical to TRBD1. This CDR3 contains 16 residues. From germline, CDR1 is SGHRS and CDR2 YFSETQ. Losses at the gene ends were 2 bases for V and 1 base for J; bases not matched to a gene: 7. CDR3 sequence reads: CASSFGLQGGNTEAFF. CDR3 coding DNA: TGCGCCAGCAGCTTTGGCCTACAGGGGGGGAACACTGAAGCTTTCTTT.

The chain couples TRBV27 to TRBJ1-2; D might be TRBD1 (5 bases). The CDR3 sequence is 15 residues long. The germline V gene encodes CDR1 MNHEY and CDR2 SMNVEV (reference sequence). Deletions cut 9 bases from V and 1 base from J, with 18 bases between. The CDR3 reads CASTSTGTGNYGYTF. In DNA form, the CDR3 reads TGTGCCAGTACTTCCACCGGGACGGGTAACTATGGCTACACCTTC.

The rearrangement links TRBV9 to TRBJ2-2; no clear D. The germline CDR1 and CDR2 sequences are SGDLS and YYNGEE. Trimming stripped 0 bases from V and 0 bases from J, with 15 bases between. This CDR3 is built from 18 residues. CDR3 nucleotide sequence: TGTGCCAGCAGCGTAGAGGTTCTGGACCTGACGAACACCGGGGAGCTGTTTTTT. Protein: CASSVEVLDLTNTGELFF.

V is TRBV30 and J is TRBJ2-2; 10 bases align to TRBD2. Losses at the gene ends were 2 bases for V and 7 bases for J; bases not matched to a gene: 4. This CDR3 has 14 amino acids. CDR1 is GTSNPN, CDR2 SVGIG, per germline (reference sequence). In DNA, the CDR3 is TGTGCCTGGAGTCTACTAGCGGGGAACGGGGAGCTGTTTTTT. Residues: CAWSLLAGNGELFF.

The rearrangement uses TRBV4-3 and TRBJ2-1, with D perhaps TRBD1 or TRBD2 (5 bases each). The length of the CDR3 is 12 residues. V was shortened by 8 bases and J by 7 bases, with 12 bases between the two germline ends. Germline V gene data show CDR1 as LGHNA and CDR2 as YSLEER. Written as DNA, the CDR3 is TGCGCCAGCGGGGGTACGGGGAATGAGCAGTTCTTC. Translated, it gives CASGGTGNEQFF.

The sample holds one count of this clone. This chain connects TRBV27 to TRBJ2-7; 8 nucleotides align to TRBD2. This CDR3 has 13 amino acids. Trimming removed 4 bases from V and 3 bases from J; junction bases left unmatched: 2. Germline CDR1 reads MNHEY; CDR2 reads SMNVEV (reference sequence). CDR3 sequence reads: CASSWGLGYEQYF. DNA of the CDR3: TGTGCCAGCAGTTGGGGACTAGGCTACGAGCAGTACTTC.

J is TRBJ2-2 and V is TRBV14; 9 bases line up with TRBD2. Trimming took 4 bases from V and 1 from J; bases not matched to a gene: 16. CDR3 size: 20 residues. Germline V gives CDR1 SGHDN, CDR2 FVKESK. The CDR3 coding sequence is TGTGCCAGCAGCCCCGGGAGGTGGCAAGCGGGGGGCCAGAACACCGGGGAGCTGTTTTTT. Protein: CASSPGRWQAGGQNTGELFF.

This clone was seen once. The chain recombines TRBV6-1 with TRBJ1-2; D ambiguous. The V end was cut by 2 bases, the J end by 2 bases, with 12 bases between. In germline, CDR1 is MNHNS, CDR2 SASEGT. The CDR3 loop spans 15 amino acids. CDR3 coding DNA: TGTGCCAGCAGTGAATTTAGTGCGGGCAACTATGGCTACACCTTC. Its protein is CASSEFSAGNYGYTF.

This chain joins TRBV28 and TRBJ1-5; D perhaps matches TRBD1 (5 bases). This CDR3 contains 15 residues. Germline V gives CDR1 MDHEN, CDR2 SYDVKM. The V end was cut by 2 bases, the J end by 2 bases, with 10 bases between. Here the CDR3 DNA reads TGTGCCAGCAGTTTAGGATTCAGGGGCAATCAGCCCCAGCATTTT. Residues: CASSLGFRGNQPQHF.

The chain carries TRBV7-8 and TRBJ2-3; no firm D call. This CDR3 spans 16 amino acids. Trimming left V 1 base short and J 0 bases short, with 11 bases between. CDR1 and CDR2 (germline): SGHVS, FQNEAQ. CDR3 region: CASSLVGGASTDTQYF. In DNA form, the CDR3 reads TGTGCCAGCAGCTTAGTTGGCGGTGCTAGCACAGATACGCAGTATTTT. The full variable domain, its missing parts supplied by reference TRBV7-8 and TRBJ2-3, is GAGVSQSPRYKVAKRGQDVALRCDPISGHVSLFWYQQALGQGPEFLTYFQNEAQLDKSGLPSDRFFAERPEGSVSTLKIQRTQQEDSAVYLCASSLVGGASTDTQYFGPGTRLTVL.

The chain uses TRBV14 and TRBJ1-5; D is unresolved. CDR3 length equals 13 residues. V was pared by 4 bases and J by 3 bases, with 7 bases between. CDR1 and CDR2 from the germline V gene are SGHDN and FVKESK. The CDR3 sequence: CASSRQYNQPQHF. CDR3 sequence (DNA): TGTGCCAGCAGCCGCCAGTACAATCAGCCCCAGCATTTT.

J is TRBJ2-7 and V is TRBV28; 9 bases match TRBD2. The junction had 8 bases not matched to a gene; V was cut back by 2 bases and J by 6 bases. The CDR3 contains 15 residues. Germline CDR1 is MDHEN and CDR2 is SYDVKM. CDR3 region: CASSLGSGRAGEQYF. The CDR3 DNA reads as TGTGCCAGCAGTTTAGGTAGCGGGAGAGCCGGCGAGCAGTACTTC.

This clone was observed a single time. V usage is TRBV30 and J usage is TRBJ1-1; D is ambiguous. V lost 6 bases and J lost 1, with 24 bases in between. The CDR3 is 17 amino acids. Germline V gene sequence: CDR1 GTSNPN, CDR2 SVGIG (reference sequence). In DNA, the CDR3 is TGTGCCTGCCAACGCGGGCAAGCGCTCCCCGCGAACACTGAAGCTTTCTTT. Translating gives CACQRGQALPANTEAFF.

The chain has TRBV4-3 and TRBJ1-6, with 12 bases lining up with TRBD1. The CDR3 length is 16 residues. The junction had 5 bases not matched to a gene; V was cut back by 2 bases and J by 9 bases. Per the germline V gene, CDR1 is LGHNA and CDR2 is YSLEER. The CDR3 DNA reads as TGCGCCAGCAGCCAACTGGAGGGACAGGGGGCTTCACCCCTCCACTTT. Its protein is CASSQLEGQGASPLHF.

Here the CDR3 DNA reads TGCAGCGTTGAGCCGGGCAGCTACACCTTC. Translating gives CSVEPGSYTF. The V call is TRBV29-1, the J call TRBJ1-2; D uncertain. Germline V gene lookup returns CDR1 SQVTM and CDR2 ANQGSEA. Trimming took off 3 bases at V and 9 bases at J, with 8 bases between the two ends. The CDR3 runs to 10 residues.

This sequence joins TRBV15 and TRBJ1-5, with 7 bases identical to TRBD1. The germline V gene encodes CDR1 LNHNV and CDR2 YYDKDF (reference sequence). CDR3 length: 16 amino acids. V dropped 0 bases and J dropped 2; count of bases not matched to a gene: 4. The chain's CDR3 is CATSRDLDRGNQPQHF. In DNA, the CDR3 is TGTGCCACCAGCAGAGATCTCGACAGGGGCAATCAGCCCCAGCATTTT.

CDR3 protein: CASSPNRDRGPDTEAFF. CDR3 nucleotide sequence: TGTGCCAGCAGCCCAAACCGGGACAGGGGGCCGGACACTGAAGCTTTCTTT. The chain employs TRBV7-6 and TRBJ1-1; 12 bases line up with TRBD1. This CDR3 has 17 amino acids. V dropped 5 bases and J dropped 3; count of bases not matched to a gene: 10. Germline V gene lookup returns CDR1 SGHVS and CDR2 FNYEAQ.

The chain joins TRBV29-1 to TRBJ1-2; D is uncertain. Germline lookup yields CDR1 SQVTM and CDR2 ANQGSEA. The CDR3 is made up of 15 amino acids. With 0 bases removed from V and 3 bases from J, the gap between germline ends came to 14 bases. As DNA, the CDR3 is TGCAGCGTTGAAGATTACCCCAGGTTCGACTATGGCTACACCTTC. It encodes CSVEDYPRFDYGYTF.

This chain links TRBV4-3 with TRBJ2-1; no clear D. The CDR3 contains 17 residues. CDR1 LGHNA and CDR2 YSLEER come from the germline V gene. V was pared by 2 bases and J by 0 bases, with 14 bases between. The CDR3 DNA reads TGCGCCAGCAGCCAATCAAAAAACCCGCCCTCCTACAATGAGCAGTTCTTC. Protein sequence: CASSQSKNPPSYNEQFF.

The chain employs TRBV19 and TRBJ1-1; D is ambiguous. Trimming pared 5 bases from V and 5 bases from J, leaving 12 bases between. Germline V gene data show CDR1 as LNHDA and CDR2 as SQIVND (reference sequence). The CDR3 covers 13 residues. As DNA, the CDR3 is TGTGCCAGTAGTCCCCGGGAACAGACTGAAGCTTTCTTT. Translation: CASSPREQTEAFF.

The chain links TRBV7-2 to TRBJ2-7; TRBD1 agrees at 8 bases. CDR3 size: 14 residues. The ends lost 5 bases at V and 2 bases at J; junction bases unmatched: 5. Germline CDR1 is SGHTA and CDR2 is FQGNSA. CDR3 sequence reads: CASSLRDRTYEQYF. The CDR3 nucleotides read TGTGCCAGCAGCCTCCGGGACAGGACCTACGAGCAGTACTTC.

The V and J genes are TRBV30 and TRBJ1-1; 10 positions agree with TRBD1. The ends lost 7 bases at V and 5 bases at J; junction bases unmatched: 10. Germline assignment: CDR1 GTSNPN and CDR2 SVGIG (reference sequence). This CDR3 has 14 residues. The CDR3 DNA follows: TGTGCCTCACAGGGGACAGGGGTATGGACTGAAGCTTTCTTT. Translating gives CASQGTGVWTEAFF.

DNA for the CDR3: TGCAGCGTTGTCGGCACCGTAGCCAAAAACATTCAGTACTTC. Translating it yields CSVVGTVAKNIQYF. The gene calls are TRBV29-1 and TRBJ2-4; no clear D. This CDR3 is 14 amino acids long. V lost 4 bases and J 0 bases, leaving 10 bases between the germline ends. Germline CDR1 is SQVTM and CDR2 is ANQGSEA.

This chain joins TRBV4-2 and TRBJ2-2; D gene unclear. CDR3 length: 16 amino acids. Germline CDR1 and CDR2: LGHNA and YNFKEQ. With 4 bases removed from V and 0 bases from J, the gap between germline ends came to 12 bases. The CDR3 sequence is CASSPLDGTNTGELFF. The CDR3 DNA follows: TGTGCCAGCAGCCCCCTGGACGGTACGAACACCGGGGAGCTGTTTTTT.

This chain connects TRBV5-5 to TRBJ1-1; no clear D. CDR1 is SGHKS and CDR2 is YYEKEE in the germline V gene (reference sequence). Trimming pared 4 bases from V and 1 base from J, leaving 8 bases between. The CDR3 totals 13 residues. CDR3: CASSDRPNTEAFF. As DNA, the CDR3 is TGTGCCAGCAGCGATCGACCGAACACTGAAGCTTTCTTT.

The rearrangement links TRBV6-1 to TRBJ1-3, with D possibly being TRBD1 (6 bases). Germline V gives CDR1 MNHNS, CDR2 SASEGT. V lost 2 bases, J lost 3 bases, and 11 bases lay in between. This CDR3 spans 15 amino acids. The CDR3, as DNA: TGTGCCAGCAGTGAATTCAGGGGACGTGGAAACACCATATATTTT. This encodes CASSEFRGRGNTIYF.